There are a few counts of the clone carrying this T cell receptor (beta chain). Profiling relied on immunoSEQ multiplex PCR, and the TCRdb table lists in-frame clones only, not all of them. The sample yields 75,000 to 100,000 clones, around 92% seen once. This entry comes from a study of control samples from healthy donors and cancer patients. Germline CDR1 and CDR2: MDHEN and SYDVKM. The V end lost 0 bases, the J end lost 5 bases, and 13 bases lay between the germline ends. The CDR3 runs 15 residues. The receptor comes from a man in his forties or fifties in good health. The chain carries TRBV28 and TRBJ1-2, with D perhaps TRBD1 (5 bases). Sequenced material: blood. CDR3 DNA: TGTGCCAGCAGTTTATGGGGAGGGGAGTGGTATGGCTACACCTTC. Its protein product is CASSLWGGEWYGYTF.